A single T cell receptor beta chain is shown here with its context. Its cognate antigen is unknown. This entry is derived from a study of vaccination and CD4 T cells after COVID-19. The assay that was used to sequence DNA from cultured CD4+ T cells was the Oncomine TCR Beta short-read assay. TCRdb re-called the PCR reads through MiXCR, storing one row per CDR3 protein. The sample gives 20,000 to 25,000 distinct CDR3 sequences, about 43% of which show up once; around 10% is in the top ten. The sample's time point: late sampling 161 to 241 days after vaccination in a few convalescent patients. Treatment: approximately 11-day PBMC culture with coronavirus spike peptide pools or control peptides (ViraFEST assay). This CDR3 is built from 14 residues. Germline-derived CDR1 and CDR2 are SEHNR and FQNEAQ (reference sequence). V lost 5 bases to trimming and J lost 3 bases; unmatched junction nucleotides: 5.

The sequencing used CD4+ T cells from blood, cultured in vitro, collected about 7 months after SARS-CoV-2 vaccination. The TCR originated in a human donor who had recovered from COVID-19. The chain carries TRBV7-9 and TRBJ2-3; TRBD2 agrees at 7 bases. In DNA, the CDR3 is TGTGCCAGCAGCCCCGGACTAGAAACAGATACGCAGTATTTT. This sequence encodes CASSPGLETDTQYF. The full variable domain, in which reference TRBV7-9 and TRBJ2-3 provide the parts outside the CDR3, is DTGVSQNPRHKITKRGQNVTFRCDPISEHNRLYWYRQTLGQGPEFLTYFQNEAQLEKSRLLSDRFSAERPKGSFSTLEIQRTEQGDSAMYLCASSPGLETDTQYFGPGTRLTVL.